Below, 17 T cell receptor beta chains from the same sample are listed, as sequenced in a study of T cells after posttransplantation cyclophosphamide. Cyclophosphamide on days +3 and +4 followed busulfan-fludarabine conditioning and a marrow graft. The table came from immunoSEQ multiplex PCR; TCRdb's copy has only in-frame clones and leaves some out. This sample has about 43,000 clones, with 90% found just once. Sequenced here: PBMCs, sampled less than 70 days after allogeneic stem cell transplant with posttransplant cyclophosphamide. The source is a male patient between 55 and 70 years old who received an allogeneic stem cell transplant from a related donor and was CMV-positive. Some T cells may have originated in the graft donor.

The chain couples TRBV5-5 to TRBJ1-4; TRBD1 is a possible D gene (6 bases). The CDR3 covers 15 residues. With 4 bases removed from V and 6 bases from J, the gap between germline ends came to 16 bases. CDR1 and CDR2 from the germline V gene are SGHKS and YYEKEE (reference sequence). The CDR3 DNA is TGTGCCAGCAGCCCACAGGGAAGGATGGATGAAAAACTGTTTTTT. It encodes CASSPQGRMDEKLFF.

The V and J genes are TRBV6-1 and TRBJ2-7, with D possibly TRBD1 on 5 matching bases. The V gene lost 6 bases and the J gene lost 6 bases, with 12 bases spanning the gap. Germline CDR1 is MNHNS and CDR2 is SASEGT. The CDR3 consists of 12 residues. The CDR3 DNA reads TGTGCCAGCAGCTACAGACAGAGCGAGCAGTACTTC. This sequence encodes CASSYRQSEQYF.

The chain joins TRBV19 to TRBJ1-2, with 7 bases aligning to TRBD1. This CDR3 is 14 amino acids long. Germline lookup yields CDR1 LNHDA and CDR2 SQIVND (reference sequence). With 5 bases clipped from V and 8 bases from J, the junction kept 11 bases outside the gene matches. In DNA form, the CDR3 reads TGTGCCAGTAGTGTCGGAGACAGGGTCTGGGGCTACACCTTC. Translated, it gives CASSVGDRVWGYTF.

V and J are TRBV29-1 and TRBJ1-2; D ambiguous. CDR1 is SQVTM, CDR2 ANQGSEA, per germline. This CDR3 contains 11 residues. V lost 7 bases and J lost 7, with 13 bases in between. CDR3 coding DNA: TGCAGCGACCTCGACACTGGTGGCTACACCTTC. This sequence encodes CSDLDTGGYTF.

This chain joins TRBV5-1 and TRBJ1-2, with 9 bases aligning to TRBD1. J was trimmed by 6 bases and V by 0 bases; bases with no gene match: 12. The germline CDR1 and CDR2 sequences are SGHRS and YFSETQ. The CDR3 has 17 amino acids. In nucleotides, the CDR3 is TGCGCCAGCAGCTTGGGCCCACGAGATACAGGGGGCGATGGCTACACCTTC. As protein: CASSLGPRDTGGDGYTF.

V usage is TRBV4-2 and J usage is TRBJ2-2; 12 bases align to TRBD2. The germline V gene has CDR1 LGHNA and CDR2 YNFKEQ. CDR3 length: 18 residues. Trimming at V came to 3 bases and at J to 1 base, leaving 6 bases not matched to a gene. CDR3 loop: CASSHMTSGGRNTGELFF. The CDR3 nucleotides read TGTGCCAGCAGCCATATGACTAGCGGGGGCCGGAACACCGGGGAGCTGTTTTTT.

J is TRBJ1-2 and V is TRBV9; 10 positions agree with TRBD1. Germline loops: CDR1 SGDLS, CDR2 YYNGEE. V lost 0 bases to trimming and J lost 4 bases; unmatched junction nucleotides: 21. The CDR3 runs 21 residues. The CDR3 DNA reads as TGTGCCAGCAGCGTAGCTTCGATGGGTCCCTGGGACAGGGGAGGGGTCTATGGCTACACCTTC. It specifies CASSVASMGPWDRGGVYGYTF.

The chain recombines TRBV27 with TRBJ1-2; 8 bases line up with TRBD1. V dropped 6 bases and J dropped 0; count of bases not matched to a gene: 9. The CDR3 totals 16 residues. Germline CDR1 MNHEY, CDR2 SMNVEV (reference sequence). The chain's CDR3 is CASSQHYRGTNYGYTF. The CDR3 DNA reads as TGTGCCAGCAGCCAGCACTACAGGGGGACTAACTATGGCTACACCTTC.

A single count supports this clone. The J gene is TRBJ1-1, the V gene TRBV7-9, with 7 bases identical to TRBD1. V lost 5 bases to trimming and J lost 4 bases; unmatched junction nucleotides: 7. Germline V CDR1 and CDR2: SEHNR, FQNEAQ (reference sequence). The CDR3 runs 14 residues. This CDR3 reads CASSPGQLSTEAFF. The CDR3 bases are TGTGCCAGCAGCCCGGGACAGCTCAGCACTGAAGCTTTCTTT.

The CDR3 DNA sequence: TGTGCCAGCAGCTTAGTCGATGAGCAGTTCTTC. Its protein product is CASSLVDEQFF. This chain links TRBV7-6 with TRBJ2-1; D unclear. Germline CDR1 and CDR2: SGHVS and FNYEAQ. V was trimmed by 1 base and J by 8 bases, leaving 3 bases between them. This CDR3 region has 11 residues.

This clone occurred once. The J gene is TRBJ2-5, the V gene TRBV5-6, with 7 bases lining up with TRBD1. V lost 0 bases and J lost 3; bases outside the gene matches: 5. The CDR3 contains 15 residues. Germline CDR1 reads SGHDT; CDR2 reads YYEEEE. The CDR3 sequence is CASSLDRGQKETQYF. The CDR3 DNA reads TGTGCCAGCAGCTTGGACAGGGGCCAGAAAGAGACCCAGTACTTC. Variable domain in full (rest from reference TRBV5-6 and TRBJ2-5): DAGVTQSPTHLIKTRGQQVTLRCSPKSGHDTVSWYQQALGQGPQFIFQYYEEEERQRGNFPDRFSGHQFPNYSSELNVNALLLGDSALYLCASSLDRGQKETQYFGPGTRLLVL.

The V call is TRBV14, the J call TRBJ2-5; TRBD1 might be the D (6 bases). Trimming stripped 3 bases from V and 0 bases from J, with 14 bases between. This CDR3 comprises 16 residues. Germline V CDR1 and CDR2: SGHDN, FVKESK. CDR3 nucleotide sequence: TGTGCCAGCAGCCACCCACTAGACAGGAACCAAGAGACCCAGTACTTC. Translating gives CASSHPLDRNQETQYF.

This clone is categorized as medium-sized. The V and J genes are TRBV6-6 and TRBJ1-2; 9 bases line up with TRBD1. Trimming removed 6 bases from V and 2 bases from J; junction bases left unmatched: 4. CDR1 is MNHNY, CDR2 SVGAGI, per germline (reference sequence). This CDR3 comprises 14 residues. CDR3 coding DNA: TGTGCCAGCAGCCTAGGACAGGGGAACTATGGCTACACCTTC. This gives the protein CASSLGQGNYGYTF.

V is TRBV19 and J is TRBJ1-1; 8 nucleotides agree with TRBD1. This CDR3 comprises 17 residues. With V trimmed by 4 bases and J by 5 bases, 15 bases remained unmatched. The germline gives CDR1 LNHDA, CDR2 SQIVND (reference sequence). CDR3 DNA: TGTGCCAGTAGTACGAACAGGGGGGGTAAGGGCGGGACTGAAGCTTTCTTT. Amino acid sequence: CASSTNRGGKGGTEAFF.

This clone has just one count. The chain has TRBV30 and TRBJ2-5; D ambiguous. The CDR3 has 16 residues. Germline V gene sequence: CDR1 GTSNPN, CDR2 SVGIG (reference sequence). V was clipped by 4 bases and J by 3 bases, with 21 bases between them. The CDR3 DNA reads TGTGCCTGGAATCCCCGATCGCCCCGCGCTAAAGAGACCCAGTACTTC. Its translation is CAWNPRSPRAKETQYF. The whole variable domain, filled in from reference TRBV30 and TRBJ2-5, reads SQTIHQWPATLVQPVGSPLSLECTVEGTSNPNLYWYRQAAGRGLQLLFYSVGIGQISSEVPQNLSASRPQDRQFILSSKKLLLSDSGFYLCAWNPRSPRAKETQYFGPGTRLLVL.

CDR3 amino acids: CASSIGQGTQPQHF. DNA of the CDR3: TGTGCCAGTAGTATTGGACAGGGGACCCAGCCCCAGCATTTT. The chain links TRBV19 to TRBJ1-5; TRBD1 aligns across 9 bases. Per germline, CDR1 LNHDA and CDR2 SQIVND (reference sequence). The CDR3 consists of 14 residues. V was pared by 3 bases and J by 7 bases, with 4 bases of the junction left unmatched.

The V and J genes are TRBV5-1 and TRBJ2-1, with a possible D match to TRBD1 (5 bases). The CDR3 loop spans 15 amino acids. The germline V and J ends were trimmed by 2 bases and 7 bases, with 16 bases remaining between them. Germline V gene data show CDR1 as SGHRS and CDR2 as YFSETQ. CDR3 protein: CASSFDRGSNNEQFF. Written as DNA, the CDR3 is TGCGCCAGCAGCTTTGATAGGGGATCCAATAATGAGCAGTTCTTC.